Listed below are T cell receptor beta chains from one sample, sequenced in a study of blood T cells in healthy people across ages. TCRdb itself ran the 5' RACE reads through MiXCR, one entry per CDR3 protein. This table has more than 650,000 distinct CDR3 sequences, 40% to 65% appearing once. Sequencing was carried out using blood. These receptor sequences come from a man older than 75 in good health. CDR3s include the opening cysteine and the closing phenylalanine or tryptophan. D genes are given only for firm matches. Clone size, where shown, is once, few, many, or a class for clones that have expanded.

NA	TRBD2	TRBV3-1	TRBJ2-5	TGTGCCAGCAGCCAAGATGGGGCTAGCGGGAGGCCAAGCCGCAATGAGCAGTACTTC	CASSQDGASGRPSRNEQYF
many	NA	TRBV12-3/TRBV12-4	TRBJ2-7	TGTGCCAGCAGCTTGGCGAACGAGCAGTACTTC	CASSLANEQYF
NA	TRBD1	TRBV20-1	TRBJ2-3	TGCAGTGCTAGGGCCCGACAGGGGATCGGCACAGATACGCAGTATTTT	CSARARQGIGTDTQYF
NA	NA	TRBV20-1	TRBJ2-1	TGCAGTCTCCTTTCGGGAAACTACAATGAGCAGTTCTTC	CSLLSGNYNEQFF
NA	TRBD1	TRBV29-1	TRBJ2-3	TGCAGCGCCTCTGGGACAGTCACAGATACGCAGTATTTT	CSASGTVTDTQYF
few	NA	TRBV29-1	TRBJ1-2	TGCAGCGTTGAACAGGGGAATGGCTACACCTTC	CSVEQGNGYTF
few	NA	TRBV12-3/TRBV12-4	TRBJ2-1	TGTGCCAGCAGTTTATACCAGGCTGGAAACAATGAGCAGTTCTTC	CASSLYQAGNNEQFF
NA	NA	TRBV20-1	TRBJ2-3	TGCAGTGCACCTCCCGGCACAGATACGCAGTATTTT	CSAPPGTDTQYF
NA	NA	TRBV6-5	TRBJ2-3	TGTGCCAGCGACGGTAGCGGCACAGATACGCAGTATTTT	CASDGSGTDTQYF
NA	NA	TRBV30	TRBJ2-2	TGTGCCTGGAGCGTAGGTACAGTCGCCACCGGGGAGCTGTTTTTT	CAWSVGTVATGELFF
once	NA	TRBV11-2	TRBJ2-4	TGTGCCAGCAGCTTAGAGATTAGCTCGGGGGCCAGAATTCAGTACTTC	CASSLEISSGARIQYF
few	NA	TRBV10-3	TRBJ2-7	TGTGCCATCAGTGACGGGGCCGTCTACGAGCAGTACTTC	CAISDGAVYEQYF
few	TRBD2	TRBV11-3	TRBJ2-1	TGTGCCAGCAGCACCGGGACTAGCGGGAACAATGAGCAGTTCTTC	CASSTGTSGNNEQFF
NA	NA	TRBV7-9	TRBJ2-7	TGTGCCAGCAGCTCCCGCCTGATAGCGGAGACGGTGAATGAGCAGTACTTC	CASSSRLIAETVNEQYF